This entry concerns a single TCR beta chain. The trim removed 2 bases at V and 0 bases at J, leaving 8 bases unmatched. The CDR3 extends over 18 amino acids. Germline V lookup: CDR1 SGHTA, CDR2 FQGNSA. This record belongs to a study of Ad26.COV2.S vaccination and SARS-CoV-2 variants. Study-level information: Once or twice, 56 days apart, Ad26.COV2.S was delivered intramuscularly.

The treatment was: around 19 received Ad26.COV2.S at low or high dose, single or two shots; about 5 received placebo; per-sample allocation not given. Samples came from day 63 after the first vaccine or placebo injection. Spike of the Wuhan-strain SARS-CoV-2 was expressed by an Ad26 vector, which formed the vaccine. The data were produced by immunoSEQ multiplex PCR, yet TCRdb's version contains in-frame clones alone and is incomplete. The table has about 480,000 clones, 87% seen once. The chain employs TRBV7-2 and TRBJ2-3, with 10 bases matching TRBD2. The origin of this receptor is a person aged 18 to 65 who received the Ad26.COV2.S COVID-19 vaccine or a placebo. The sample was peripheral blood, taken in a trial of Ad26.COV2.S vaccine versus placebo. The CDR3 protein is CASSLYPWTSGSTDTQYF. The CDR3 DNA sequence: TGTGCCAGCAGCTTATACCCTTGGACTAGCGGAAGCACAGATACGCAGTATTTT.